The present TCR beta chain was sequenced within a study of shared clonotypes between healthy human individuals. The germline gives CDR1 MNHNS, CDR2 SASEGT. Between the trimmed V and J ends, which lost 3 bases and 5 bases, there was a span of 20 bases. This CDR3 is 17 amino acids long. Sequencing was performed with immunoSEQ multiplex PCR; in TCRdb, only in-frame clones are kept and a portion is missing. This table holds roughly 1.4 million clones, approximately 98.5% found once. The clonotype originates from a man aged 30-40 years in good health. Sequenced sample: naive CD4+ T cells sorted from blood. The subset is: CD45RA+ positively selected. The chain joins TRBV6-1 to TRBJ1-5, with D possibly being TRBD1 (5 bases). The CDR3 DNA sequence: TGTGCCAGCAGTGACGGGCAGGGAGTTTTTATTGATCAGCCCCAGCATTTT. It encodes CASSDGQGVFIDQPQHF.